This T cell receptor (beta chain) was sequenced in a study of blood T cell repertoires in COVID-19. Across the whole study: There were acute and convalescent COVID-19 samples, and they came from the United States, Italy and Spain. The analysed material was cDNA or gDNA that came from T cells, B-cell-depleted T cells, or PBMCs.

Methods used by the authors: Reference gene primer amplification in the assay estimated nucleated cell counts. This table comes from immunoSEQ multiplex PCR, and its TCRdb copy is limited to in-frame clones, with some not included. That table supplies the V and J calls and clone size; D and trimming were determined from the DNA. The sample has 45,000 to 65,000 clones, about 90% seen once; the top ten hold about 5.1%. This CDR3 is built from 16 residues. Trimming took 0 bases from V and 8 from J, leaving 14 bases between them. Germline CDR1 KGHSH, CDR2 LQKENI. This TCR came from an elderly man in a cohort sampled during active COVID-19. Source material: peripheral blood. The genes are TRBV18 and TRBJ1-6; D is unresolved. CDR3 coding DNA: TGTGCCAGCTCACCACCAAGCTTAGGACTATATTCACCCCTCCACTTT. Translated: CASSPPSLGLYSPLHF.